Shown below are 19 T cell receptor beta chains from a single sample sequenced in a study of technical replicates of blood from a handful of donors. This table comes from immunoSEQ multiplex PCR, and its TCRdb copy is limited to in-frame clones, with some not included. The sample shows 60,000 or so clones, 95% to 98% of them seen only once. Material for sequencing was T cells isolated from PBMCs. These receptor sequences come from a human donor in good health.

V is TRBV4-1 and J is TRBJ2-7; 12 nucleotides agree with TRBD2. The length of the CDR3 is 16 residues. The V gene's germline CDR1 is MGHRA and CDR2 YSYEKL. V lost 4 bases, J lost 2 bases, and 6 bases stayed unmatched. CDR3 coding DNA: TGCGCCAGCAGCCTAAAGACTAGCGGGGGAACCTACGAGCAGTACTTC. This codes for CASSLKTSGGTYEQYF.

This clone came up once. J is TRBJ1-2 and V is TRBV5-1; 8 bases align to TRBD1. The germline gives CDR1 SGHRS, CDR2 YFSETQ. The CDR3 length is 17 residues. J lost 6 bases, V lost 0 bases, and 13 bases had no gene match. The CDR3 region is CASSLGDPRDRSDGYTF. The CDR3, as DNA: TGCGCCAGCAGCTTGGGGGACCCCCGGGACAGGTCGGATGGCTACACCTTC.

The genes are TRBV5-1 and TRBJ2-4, with TRBD1 identical over 11 bases. Germline values: CDR1 SGHRS, CDR2 YFSETQ. V lost 3 bases to trimming and J lost 10 bases; unmatched junction nucleotides: 6. The length of the CDR3 is 14 residues. The DNA for the CDR3 is TGCGCCAGCAGCTCGGGGGGACAGGGGGGAATTCAGTACTTC. It yields the protein CASSSGGQGGIQYF.

The V and J genes are TRBV4-1 and TRBJ1-5; D unclear. This CDR3 has 16 residues. Between the trimmed V and J ends, which lost 1 base and 6 bases, there was a span of 16 bases. Germline values: CDR1 MGHRA, CDR2 YSYEKL. The CDR3 loop reads CASSQGMTAGSQPQHF. Here the CDR3 DNA reads TGCGCCAGCAGCCAAGGGATGACCGCGGGCAGTCAGCCCCAGCATTTT.

This chain connects TRBV7-2 to TRBJ2-7, with unresolved D. V lost 2 bases and J 0 bases, leaving 17 bases between the germline ends. CDR3 length: 17 residues. Germline-derived CDR1 and CDR2 are SGHTA and FQGNSA. CDR3 residues: CASSLPPAGQHSYEQYF. DNA for the CDR3: TGTGCCAGCAGCTTACCCCCGGCAGGCCAACACTCCTACGAGCAGTACTTC.

The chain has TRBV5-4 and TRBJ1-1, with D possibly matching TRBD1 (6 bases). This CDR3 is built from 13 residues. Germline CDR1 is SGHNT and CDR2 is YYREEE (reference sequence). Trimming removed 4 bases at V and 8 bases at J, with 15 bases between. CDR3: CASSPAGQLEAFF. In nucleotides, the CDR3 is TGTGCCAGCAGCCCAGCTGGACAGTTAGAAGCTTTCTTT.

The V and J genes are TRBV5-1 and TRBJ2-5; no clear D. V was shortened by 1 base and J by 1 base, with 8 bases between the two germline ends. Looked up from germline, CDR1 is SGHRS and CDR2 is YFSETQ. CDR3 length equals 14 residues. CDR3: CASSLRDSQETQYF. The CDR3 DNA is TGCGCCAGCAGCTTGAGAGACTCCCAAGAGACCCAGTACTTC.

This chain links TRBV19 with TRBJ2-7, with D tentatively TRBD2 (6 bases). Germline CDR1 LNHDA, CDR2 SQIVND (reference sequence). This CDR3 is 13 amino acids long. V was cut by 5 bases and J by 2 bases, with 10 bases left in between. The CDR3, as DNA: TGTGCCAGTAGTGCTAGCGAGGCCTACGAGCAGTACTTC. It translates to CASSASEAYEQYF.

This chain joins TRBV27 and TRBJ2-2, with D possibly being TRBD2 (6 bases). Trimming removed 6 bases at V and 3 bases at J, with 11 bases between. CDR3 length: 14 residues. Germline CDR1 reads MNHEY; CDR2 reads SMNVEV (reference sequence). The CDR3 DNA follows: TGTGCCAGCAGGACGGGACTTCACACCGGGGAGCTGTTTTTT. Protein sequence: CASRTGLHTGELFF.

The chain carries TRBV7-9 and TRBJ2-1; 9 positions agree with TRBD2. Germline lookup yields CDR1 SEHNR and CDR2 FQNEAQ (reference sequence). The CDR3 length is 15 residues. The ends lost 8 bases at V and 7 bases at J; junction bases unmatched: 12. The DNA for the CDR3 is TGTGCCAGCTCGGGGCTAGGCGGGGGGGCTAATGAGCAGTTCTTC. Translation gives CASSGLGGGANEQFF.

The J gene is TRBJ2-1, the V gene TRBV14, with D unclear. The V end was cut by 2 bases, the J end by 0 bases, with 11 bases between. The CDR3 consists of 16 residues. The germline V gene encodes CDR1 SGHDN and CDR2 FVKESK. The CDR3 reads CASSQLGRNSYNEQFF. In DNA, the CDR3 is TGTGCCAGCAGCCAATTAGGCAGGAACTCCTACAATGAGCAGTTCTTC. Filled out from reference TRBV14 and TRBJ2-1, the complete variable domain reads EAGVTQFPSHSVIEKGQTVTLRCDPISGHDNLYWYRRVMGKEIKFLLHFVKESKQDESGMPNNRFLAERTGGTYSTLKVQPAELEDSGVYFCASSQLGRNSYNEQFFGPGTRLTVL.

The gene calls are TRBV5-1 and TRBJ1-2, with 7 bases that match TRBD1. Germline CDR1 and CDR2: SGHRS and YFSETQ. There are 15 residues in the CDR3. V shed 3 bases and J 4 bases; nucleotides not matched to a gene: 9. As DNA, the CDR3 is TGCGCCAGCAGCTCGGGACAGAAACTAAGCTATGGCTACACCTTC. It yields the protein CASSSGQKLSYGYTF.

The V gene is TRBV7-9, the J gene TRBJ2-4; TRBD1 matches at 7 bases. The CDR3 is 16 residues long. Germline V gene data show CDR1 as SEHNR and CDR2 as FQNEAQ (reference sequence). V dropped 5 bases and J dropped 7; count of bases not matched to a gene: 14. This CDR3 is CASSGSRDSSWNIQYF. The CDR3 DNA is TGTGCCAGCAGCGGATCCAGGGACAGTAGTTGGAACATTCAGTACTTC.

The chain has TRBV7-9 and TRBJ2-2, with 8 nucleotides matching TRBD2. The CDR3 sequence is 16 residues long. Germline V gene lookup returns CDR1 SEHNR and CDR2 FQNEAQ (reference sequence). With V trimmed by 5 bases and J by 6 bases, 11 bases remained unmatched. Here the CDR3 DNA reads TGTGCCAGCAGCACAAACAGCGGGAGAGGGGCCGGGGAGCTGTTTTTT. This codes for CASSTNSGRGAGELFF.

This rearrangement joins TRBV5-6 to TRBJ1-5; TRBD1 agrees at 7 bases. V lost 0 bases, J lost 3 bases, and 3 bases stayed unmatched. Germline values: CDR1 SGHDT, CDR2 YYEEEE. CDR3 size: 15 residues. The DNA of the CDR3 is TGTGCCAGCAGCTTGGGACAGGGTTACAATCAGCCCCAGCATTTT. Amino acids: CASSLGQGYNQPQHF.

The chain links TRBV11-3 to TRBJ2-7; unclear D gene. Germline CDR1 is SGHNT and CDR2 is YENEEA. The CDR3 consists of 13 residues. The germline V and J ends were trimmed by 3 bases and 3 bases, with 9 bases remaining between them. CDR3 sequence (DNA): TGTGCCAGCAGCTTGACTGCTCGCTACGAGCAGTACTTC. It translates to CASSLTARYEQYF.

V and J are TRBV4-2 and TRBJ2-1; TRBD2 aligns across 9 bases. The germline V gene has CDR1 LGHNA and CDR2 YNFKEQ. The CDR3 covers 16 residues. The V and J ends lost 0 bases and 7 bases, in that order; junction bases with no gene match: 7. The CDR3 DNA sequence: TGTGCCAGCAGCCAAGAAATCCTAGCGGGGACAAATGAGCAGTTCTTC. Protein: CASSQEILAGTNEQFF.

The rearrangement uses TRBV11-2 and TRBJ2-7, with unresolved D. This CDR3 has 12 amino acids. The germline gives CDR1 SGHAT, CDR2 FQNNGV. Trimming took off 4 bases at V and 4 bases at J, with 8 bases between the two ends. CDR3 nucleotide sequence: TGTGCCAGCAGCTCGCAGAGGTACGAGCAGTACTTC. This encodes CASSSQRYEQYF.

This chain connects TRBV30 to TRBJ1-2; 8 nucleotides align to TRBD1. Germline loops: CDR1 GTSNPN, CDR2 SVGIG (reference sequence). The CDR3 runs 13 residues. V shed 4 bases, J shed 7 bases, and the junction held 8 bases outside the gene matches. CDR3 bases: TGTGCCTGGACAATAGGACAGGGTGGTGGCTACACCTTC. Translating gives CAWTIGQGGGYTF.